A single count supports the clone carrying this TCR beta chain. Per germline, CDR1 ENHRY and CDR2 SYGVKD. The CDR3 consists of 14 residues. V was pared by 1 base and J by 0 bases, with 7 bases between. This sample was included in a study of blood T cell repertoires in COVID-19. Overall study: Sites in the United States, Italy and Spain provided acute and convalescent COVID-19 samples. Sources were T cells, B-cell-depleted T cells, or PBMCs; the material itself was cDNA or gDNA.

Authors' analysis steps: Estimates of nucleated cell counts were drawn from the amplification of reference gene primers. The method was immunoSEQ multiplex PCR; TCRdb's version includes in-frame clones alone and lacks a portion of them. The D gene and trimming were derived from the DNA, and the V and J assignments and clone size from that table. Of approximately 170,000 clones listed, less than 90% are singletons. The chain employs TRBV10-3 and TRBJ2-7; D perhaps matches TRBD2 (6 bases). Material for sequencing was peripheral blood. This sequence originates from a woman in her sixties or seventies with acute or convalescent COVID-19. DNA of the CDR3: TGTGCCATCAGTGAGTACGGGAGCTCCTACGAGCAGTACTTC. Translating gives CAISEYGSSYEQYF.